These 8 T cell receptor beta chains share one sample of origin, sequenced in a study of cytomegalovirus exposure and HLA in healthy donors (dated by TCRdb to about 2017). Library preparation used the immunoSEQ multiplex PCR assay. For the multiplex PCR, a mixture combining 60 forward primers for TCR Vbeta segments and 13 reverse primers for TCR Jbeta segments was used. TCRdb obtained this table from immuneACCESS and retained in-frame rearrangements with V and J assigned. These tables miss some clones; where compared with another copy, unresolved V genes account for less than half of the shortfall, and the remainder is unexplained. The sample records some 96,000 clones, about 80% of which are singletons. The biggest ten clones account for about 0.69% of the sample. The specimen sequenced was PBMCs. The receptors were gathered from a woman aged 55-69 years in good health and CMV-seronegative.

This clone was recorded once. The genes are TRBV5-6 and TRBJ2-2; 10 bases map to TRBD1. Germline values: CDR1 SGHDT, CDR2 YYEEEE. The CDR3 is 15 amino acids. V lost 2 bases and J lost 5; bases outside the gene matches: 3. This chain's CDR3 is CASSFGTGETGELFF. CDR3 sequence (DNA): TGTGCCAGCAGCTTCGGGACAGGGGAAACCGGGGAGCTGTTTTTT.

The chain couples TRBV30 to TRBJ2-3; 9 bases match TRBD2. The V segment lost 3 bases and the J segment 4 bases; nucleotides outside the gene matches: 2. Germline V gene sequence: CDR1 GTSNPN, CDR2 SVGIG (reference sequence). This CDR3 contains 13 residues. CDR3 in DNA: TGTGCCTGGAGGCCTAGCGGGGCAGATACGCAGTATTTT. It yields the protein CAWRPSGADTQYF.

The V and J genes are TRBV28 and TRBJ1-5; D ambiguous. From germline, CDR1 is MDHEN and CDR2 SYDVKM. This CDR3 spans 13 amino acids. The V end was cut by 7 bases, the J end by 7 bases, with 14 bases between. CDR3 in amino acids: CASTSEGVQPQHF. The CDR3 DNA reads TGTGCCAGCACCTCTGAGGGTGTACAGCCCCAGCATTTT.

In the case of this clone: At one end, the junction sequence differs from germline, possibly due to a read error. The genes are TRBV7-9 and TRBJ2-1; 11 nucleotides align to TRBD2. In germline, CDR1 is SEHNR, CDR2 FQNEAQ (reference sequence). This CDR3 is built from 14 residues. The CDR3 here is CASSLAGGYNEQFF. The CDR3 DNA follows: TGTGCCAGCAGCCTAGCGGGAGGTTACAATGAGCAGTTCTTC.

The rearrangement links TRBV2 to TRBJ1-1, with D uncertain. Germline CDR1 reads SNHLY; CDR2 reads FYNNEI. The CDR3 is 12 residues long. The germline V and J ends were trimmed by 3 bases and 7 bases, with 9 bases remaining between them. CDR3 in amino acids: CASSEWRGEAFF. The CDR3 DNA reads TGTGCCAGCAGTGAGTGGCGGGGTGAAGCTTTCTTT.

The CDR3 loop is CASSKTPIPFGYTF. The CDR3 DNA is TGTGCCAGCAGTAAGACACCAATACCCTTCGGCTACACCTTC. The chain recombines TRBV2 with TRBJ1-2; D is uncertain. Trimming took off 5 bases at V and 8 bases at J, with 18 bases between the two ends. The germline gives CDR1 SNHLY, CDR2 FYNNEI. CDR3 length equals 14 residues.

The rearrangement uses TRBV7-7 and TRBJ2-2; D perhaps matches TRBD1 (5 bases). The CDR3 has 13 residues. Deletions cut 3 bases from V and 5 bases from J, with 7 bases between. CDR1 is SSHAT, CDR2 FNYEAQ, per germline (reference sequence). This CDR3 reads CASSLPGTGELFF. The DNA for the CDR3 is TGTGCCAGCAGCTTGCCAGGGACCGGGGAGCTGTTTTTT.

This clone has a single count. The rearrangement uses TRBV30 and TRBJ1-4, with D uncertain. CDR1 and CDR2 (germline): GTSNPN, SVGIG (reference sequence). The CDR3 loop spans 14 amino acids. V dropped 0 bases and J dropped 3 bases, with 8 bases sitting between them. CDR3 amino acids: CAWSVLNSNEKLFF. The DNA for the CDR3 is TGTGCCTGGAGTGTACTTAACTCTAATGAAAAACTGTTTTTT.